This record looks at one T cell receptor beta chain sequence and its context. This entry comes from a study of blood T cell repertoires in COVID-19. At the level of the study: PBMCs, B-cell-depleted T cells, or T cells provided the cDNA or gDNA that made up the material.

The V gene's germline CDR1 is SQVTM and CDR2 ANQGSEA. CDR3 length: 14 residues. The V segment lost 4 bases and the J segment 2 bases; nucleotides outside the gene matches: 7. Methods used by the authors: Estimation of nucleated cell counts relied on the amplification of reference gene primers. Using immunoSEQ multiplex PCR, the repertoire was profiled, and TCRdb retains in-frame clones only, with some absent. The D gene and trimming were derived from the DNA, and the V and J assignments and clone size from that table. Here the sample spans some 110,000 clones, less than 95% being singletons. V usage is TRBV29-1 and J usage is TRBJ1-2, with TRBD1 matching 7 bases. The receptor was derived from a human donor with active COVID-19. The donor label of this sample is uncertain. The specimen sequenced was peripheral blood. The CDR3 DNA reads TGCAGCGTTGCGGGGGCGGGACAGAACTATGGCTACACCTTC. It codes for CSVAGAGQNYGYTF. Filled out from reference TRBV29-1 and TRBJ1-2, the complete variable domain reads SAVISQKPSRDICQRGTSLTIQCQVDSQVTMMFWYRQQPGQSLTLIATANQGSEATYESGFVIDKFPISRPNLTFSTLTVSNMSPEDSSIYLCSVAGAGQNYGYTFGSGTRLTVV.